This paragraph covers one T cell receptor (beta chain) sequence. Germline lookup yields CDR1 MNHEY and CDR2 SVGAGI. This CDR3 comprises 15 residues. Trimming cost V 8 bases and J 3 bases, with 16 bases left between them. This entry comes from a study of blood T cell repertoires in COVID-19. Study-wide background: The United States, Italy and Spain provided the acute and convalescent COVID-19 samples. PBMCs, B-cell-depleted T cells, or T cells were the source of the cDNA or gDNA that made up the material.

The authors' processing: Cell counts per sample came from amplifying reference gene primers. Measured with immunoSEQ multiplex PCR; TCRdb has only the in-frame clones, and not every one. Clonal size and the V and J genes are those of that table, whereas D and trimming came from the DNA. The table has some 260,000 clones, around 88% seen once; the top ten hold more than 1.2%. The chain links TRBV6-5 to TRBJ1-4, with a tentative D call TRBD1 (6 bases). This TCR derives from a man older than 75 with acute or convalescent COVID-19. Material for sequencing was peripheral blood. This CDR3 is CASGERGAANEKLFF. The CDR3 nucleotides read TGTGCCAGCGGGGAACGGGGGGCAGCTAATGAAAAACTGTTTTTT.